What follows describes a single T cell receptor beta chain. As yet, its antigen is unknown. Patients were adults with ileal or ileocolonic Crohn's disease needing resection. This record comes from a study of T cell repertoires in ileal Crohn's disease. Study in general: Thiopurines (about 10) or anti-TNF agents (around 19) were given postoperatively to about half. Findings of the study overall: Every patient over 26.8% clonality showed endoscopic recurrence. Clonal expansions were more frequent in active smokers than non-smokers at surgery.

TCRdb's table, derived via immunoSEQ multiplex PCR, lists solely in-frame clones and lacks some. The data show about 8,000 clones, 96% seen once. The V and J ends lost 0 bases and 0 bases, in that order; junction bases with no gene match: 6. This CDR3 spans 17 amino acids. Per the germline V gene, CDR1 is MNHEY and CDR2 is SMNVEV (reference sequence). The source material was ileal tissue. The chain combines TRBV27 with TRBJ2-3, with 7 bases identical to TRBD1. The receptor comes from an adult with Crohn's disease. CDR3 amino acids: CASSLSGTVYSTDTQYF. DNA of the CDR3: TGTGCCAGCAGTTTATCCGGGACAGTCTATAGCACAGATACGCAGTATTTT.